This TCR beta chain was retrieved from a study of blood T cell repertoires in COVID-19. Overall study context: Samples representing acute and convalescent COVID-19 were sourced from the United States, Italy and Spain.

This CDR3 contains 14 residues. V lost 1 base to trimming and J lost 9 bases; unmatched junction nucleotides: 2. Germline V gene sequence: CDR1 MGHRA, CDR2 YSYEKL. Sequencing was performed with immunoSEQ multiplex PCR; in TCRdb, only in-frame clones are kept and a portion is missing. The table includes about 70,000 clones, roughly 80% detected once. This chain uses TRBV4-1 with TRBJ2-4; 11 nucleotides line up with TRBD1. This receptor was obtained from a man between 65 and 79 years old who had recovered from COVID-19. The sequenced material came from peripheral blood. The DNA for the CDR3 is TGCGCCAGCAGCCAAGGGGGGACAGGGGGCATTCAGTACTTC. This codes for CASSQGGTGGIQYF.